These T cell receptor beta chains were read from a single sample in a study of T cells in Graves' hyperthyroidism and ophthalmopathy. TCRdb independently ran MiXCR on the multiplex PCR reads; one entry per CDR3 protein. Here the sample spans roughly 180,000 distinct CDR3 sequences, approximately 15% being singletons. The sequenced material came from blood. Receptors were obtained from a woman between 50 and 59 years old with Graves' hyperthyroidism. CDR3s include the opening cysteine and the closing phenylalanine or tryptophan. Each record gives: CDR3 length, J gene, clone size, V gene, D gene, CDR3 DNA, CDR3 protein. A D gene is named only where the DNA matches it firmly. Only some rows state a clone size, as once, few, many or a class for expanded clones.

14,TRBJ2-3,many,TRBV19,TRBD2,TGTGCCAGTAAGGAGCGGGGGCGTGGAGATACGCAGTATTTT,CASKERGRGDTQYF
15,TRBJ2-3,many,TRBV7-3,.,TGTGCCAGCGGCGGTCTGGGGGGTAGCACAGATACGCAGTATTTT,CASGGLGGSTDTQYF
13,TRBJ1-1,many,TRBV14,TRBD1,TGTGCCAGTCAACGGGACAGGGTGACTGAAGCTTTCTTT,CASQRDRVTEAFF
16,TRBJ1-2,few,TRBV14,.,TGTGCCAGCAGCTTATACTCAGGTGATCGGGCTTATGGCTACACCTTC,CASSLYSGDRAYGYTF
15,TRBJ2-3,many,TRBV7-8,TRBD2,TGTGCCAGCATTCACCGGGCTAGCGGGGCGAATACGCAGTATTTT,CASIHRASGANTQYF
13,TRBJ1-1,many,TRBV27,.,TGTGCCAGCAGTTTCTTGGACGGCACTGAAGCTTTCTTT,CASSFLDGTEAFF
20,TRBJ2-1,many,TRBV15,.,TGTGCCACCAGCAGTCTCCCCCGTTCTCAGGGACTGGGACGTCGAGGAGAGCAGTTCTTC,CATSSLPRSQGLGRRGEQFF
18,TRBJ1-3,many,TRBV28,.,TGTGCCAGCAGTTTCCCCTTTGGGCAGGGACCCTCCGGAAACACCATATATTTT,CASSFPFGQGPSGNTIYF
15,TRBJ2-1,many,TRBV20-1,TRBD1,TGCAGTGCATTATTCAGGGGGCGATCCTACAATGAGCAGTTCTTC,CSALFRGRSYNEQFF
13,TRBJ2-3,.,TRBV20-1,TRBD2,TGCAGTGTACAAGCGGGAGAAGCAGATACGCAGTATTTT,CSVQAGEADTQYF
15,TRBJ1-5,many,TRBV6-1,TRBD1,TGTGCCAGCAGTGGGAACAGGGGGAGCAATCAGCCCCAGCATTTT,CASSGNRGSNQPQHF
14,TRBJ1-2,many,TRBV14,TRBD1,TGTGCCAGCAGCAGGACAGGGATCATGGGTGGCTACACCTTC,CASSRTGIMGGYTF
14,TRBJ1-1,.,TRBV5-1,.,TGCGCCAGCAGCTTTGGACGACCTAACACTGAAGCTTTCTTT,CASSFGRPNTEAFF
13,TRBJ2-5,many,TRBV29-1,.,TGCAGCGTTGGGGACTCCCTCGTGGAGACCCAGTACTTC,CSVGDSLVETQYF
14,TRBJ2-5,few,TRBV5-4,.,TGTGCCAGCAGCTTCCGGACTGAGCAAGAGACCCAGTACTTC,CASSFRTEQETQYF
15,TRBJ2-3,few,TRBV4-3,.,TGCGCCAGCAGCCAGGGCCGAGGGACCACAGATACGCAGTATTTT,CASSQGRGTTDTQYF
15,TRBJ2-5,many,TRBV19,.,TGTGCCAGTAGTAATCCGGGGGCCCTCCAAGAGACCCAGTACTTC,CASSNPGALQETQYF
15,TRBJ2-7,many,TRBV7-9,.,TGTGCCAGCAGTGCCATCCGGGCCCCCGGAGACGAGCAGTACTTC,CASSAIRAPGDEQYF
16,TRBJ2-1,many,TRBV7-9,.,TGTGCCAGCAGCTCTTCCTTAGGGACGACACGGGTGGAGCAGTTCTTC,CASSSSLGTTRVEQFF
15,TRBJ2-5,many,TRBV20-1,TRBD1,TGCAGTGCTAGAGACAGGGACAGGGGGCCGGAGACCCAGTACTTC,CSARDRDRGPETQYF
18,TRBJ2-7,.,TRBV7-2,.,TGTGCCAGCAGCTTACAATCACCCCGGGGCTACAGCTCCTACGAGCAGTACTTC,CASSLQSPRGYSSYEQYF
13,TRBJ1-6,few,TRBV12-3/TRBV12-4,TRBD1,TGTGCCAGCAGTCTGAAACAGGGGACGTCCCTCCACTTT,CASSLKQGTSLHF
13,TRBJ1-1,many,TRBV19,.,TGTGCCAGTAGGTGGGGGGTTCAAACTGAAGCTTTCTTT,CASRWGVQTEAFF
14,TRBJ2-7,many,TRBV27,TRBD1,TGTGCCAGCAGTCCCCTCGGGACAGGGGGTTCGCGGAACTTC,CASSPLGTGGSRNF
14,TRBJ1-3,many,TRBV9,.,TGTGCCAGCAGCGAGTCGGGGGGAGGTTACACCATATATTTT,CASSESGGGYTIYF
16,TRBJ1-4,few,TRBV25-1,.,TGTGCCAGCAGTCCCCCAATGCGCCTATCGAATGGAAAACTGTTTTTT,CASSPPMRLSNGKLFF
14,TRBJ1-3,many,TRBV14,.,TGTGCCAGCAGCAGCGTCGGGGCTGGAAACACCATATATTTT,CASSSVGAGNTIYF
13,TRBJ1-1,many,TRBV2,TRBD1,TGTGCCAGCAGTCCAGGGACAGGGGTTACAGCTTTCTTT,CASSPGTGVTAFF
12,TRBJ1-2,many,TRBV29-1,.,TGCAGCACAGAGACAGGCTCTTATGGCTACACCTTC,CSTETGSYGYTF
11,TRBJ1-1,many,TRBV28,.,TGTGCCAGCACCACGGCGACTGAAGCTTTCTTT,CASTTATEAFF
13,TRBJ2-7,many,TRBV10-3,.,TGTGCCATCAGGGCCGGGGCGGGCTACGAGCAGTACTTC,CAIRAGAGYEQYF
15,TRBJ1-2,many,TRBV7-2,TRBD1,TGTGCCAGCAGCTCTGCCGGGACAGGGGGAAGTGGCTACACCTTC,CASSSAGTGGSGYTF
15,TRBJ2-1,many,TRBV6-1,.,TGTGCCAGCAACGCCGGGACAAATACAAGGGCTGAGCAGTTCTTC,CASNAGTNTRAEQFF
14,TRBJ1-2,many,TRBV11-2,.,TGTGCCAGCAGCGCGACAGGTCGACAGGATGGCTACACCTTC,CASSATGRQDGYTF
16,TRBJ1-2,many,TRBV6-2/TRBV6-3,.,TGTGCCAGCAGTTACTCGAAACCAGGGGATACCTATGGCTACACCTTC,CASSYSKPGDTYGYTF
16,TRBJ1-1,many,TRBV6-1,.,TGTGCCAGCACCGACCCCCGGGATCAGGGCAATGGTGAAGCTTTCTTT,CASTDPRDQGNGEAFF